This TCR beta chain was captured in a study of T cell responses to AZD1222 COVID-19 vaccine. Germline V gene data show CDR1 as LNHDA and CDR2 as SQIVND (reference sequence). The CDR3 length is 15 residues. Trimming took 5 bases from V and 5 from J, leaving 19 bases between them. The repertoire was sequenced with immunoSEQ multiplex PCR; TCRdb's copy has only in-frame clones and lacks some. Of around 100,000 clones in the sample, about 86% were seen once. The TCR comes from an adult in good health. The V call is TRBV19, the J call TRBJ2-7, with D possibly called TRBD1 or TRBD2 (5 bases each). This specimen consisted of peripheral blood, obtained on day 0 of AZD1222 vaccination. CDR3 loop: CASSAAGTFSNEQYF. The CDR3 DNA reads TGTGCCAGTAGTGCCGCCGGGACCTTCAGCAACGAGCAGTACTTC.